A selection of T cell receptor beta chains follows, all from one sample in a study of blood T cell repertoires in COVID-19. Profiled with immunoSEQ multiplex PCR; TCRdb holds only in-frame clones, not every one. The data show about 150,000 clones, 75% to 85% seen once. The sequenced sample consisted of peripheral blood. These receptors came from a woman in her 70s with COVID-19, enrolled during active disease. Each CDR3 is given with its conserved first and last residue.

TRBJ2-7 | TRBV11-2 | CASSFSGISYEQYF
TRBJ1-2 | TRBV29-1 | CSVPEQGREKGYTF
TRBJ1-1 | TRBV13 | CASSSTTANTEAFF
TRBJ1-5 | TRBV18 | CASSPPGGLYQPQHF
TRBJ1-5 | TRBV30 | CAWSPAGQPQHF
TRBJ1-2 | TRBV15 | CATSTGNSGLYGYTF
TRBJ2-5 | TRBV6-5 | CASSTGWQETQYF
TRBJ2-5 | TRBV6-5 | CASSRTGVRETQYF
TRBJ1-2 | TRBV3-1/TRBV3-2 | CASSPQGGDYGYTF
TRBJ1-3 | TRBV5-1 | CASSTGTGGTSGNTIYF
TRBJ1-1 | TRBV7-2 | CASSLALGPEAFF
TRBJ1-5 | TRBV10-3 | CAISESSGGHQPQHF
TRBJ1-6 | TRBV7-2 | CASSSGGSYNSPLHF
TRBJ1-1 | TRBV5-4 | CASSLDPGRVYTEAFF
TRBJ1-3 | TRBV5-1 | CASSSSLSGYPGNTIYF
TRBJ1-2 | TRBV10-3 | CAISEFDRPYGYTF
TRBJ1-2 | TRBV6-1 | CASSEAARGNGYTF
TRBJ1-6 | TRBV7-2 | CASSYMQTNNSPLHF
TRBJ1-2 | TRBV5-4 | CASSADARQYGYTF
TRBJ2-5 | TRBV5-1 | CASSFEQGKETQYF
TRBJ1-4 | TRBV3-1/TRBV3-2 | CASSQYTGQVATNEKLFF
TRBJ2-1 | TRBV29-1 | CSVAPDWTGGSNEQFF
TRBJ1-1 | TRBV7-2 | CASSQTGGAFF
TRBJ1-4 | TRBV2 | CASSGNPNEKLFF
TRBJ1-1 | TRBV12-3/TRBV12-4 | CASSLSEITEAFF